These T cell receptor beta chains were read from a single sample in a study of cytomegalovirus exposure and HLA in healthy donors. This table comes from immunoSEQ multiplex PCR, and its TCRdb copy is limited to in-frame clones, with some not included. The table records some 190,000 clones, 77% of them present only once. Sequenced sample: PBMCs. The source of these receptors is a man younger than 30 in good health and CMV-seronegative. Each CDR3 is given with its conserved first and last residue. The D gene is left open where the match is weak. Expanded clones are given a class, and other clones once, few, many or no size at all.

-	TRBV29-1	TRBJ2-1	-	TGCAGCGTTGCAGAGAGCTCCTACAATGAGCAGTTCTTC	CSVAESSYNEQFF
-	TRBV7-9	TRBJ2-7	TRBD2	TGTGCCAGCAGCCGAGGAACTAGCGGGAGGGTCTACGAGCAGTACTTC	CASSRGTSGRVYEQYF
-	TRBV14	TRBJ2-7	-	TGTGCCAGCAGCCACGCCAGGGACTACGAGCAGTACTTC	CASSHARDYEQYF
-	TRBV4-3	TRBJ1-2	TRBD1	TGCGCCAGCAGCCAGGACCGACAGGGTGGTTGTGGCTACACCTTC	CASSQDRQGGCGYTF
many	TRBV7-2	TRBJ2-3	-	TGTGCCAGCAGCTTCTACACAGATACGCAGTATTTT	CASSFYTDTQYF
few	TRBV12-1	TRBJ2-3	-	TGTGCCAGCAGCTCCCGGACTAGTTTCGGCACAGATACGCAGTATTTT	CASSSRTSFGTDTQYF
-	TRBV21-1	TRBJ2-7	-	TGTGCCAGCAGCAAAGGGGGACAGGGTGGATACGAGCAGTACTTC	CASSKGGQGGYEQYF
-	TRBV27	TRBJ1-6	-	TGTGCCAGCGGGACTTTTTCACCCCTCCACTTT	CASGTFSPLHF
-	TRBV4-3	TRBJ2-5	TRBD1	TGCGCCAGCAGCCAAGGCAGAGGGACAGGGGAAGAGACCCAGTACTTC	CASSQGRGTGEETQYF
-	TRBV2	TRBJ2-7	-	TGTGCCAGCAGGGCTGGGCGCACAGACCCCTACGAGCAGTACTTC	CASRAGRTDPYEQYF
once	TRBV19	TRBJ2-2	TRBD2	TGTACCAGTACCTTGGGAAGTAGCGGGGGGCGTCACGGGGAGCTGTTTTTT	CTSTLGSSGGRHGELFF
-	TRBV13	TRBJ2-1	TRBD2	TGTGCCAGCAGCTTAGGCGGGACTAGCGGGGGGCGAAATGAGCAGTTCTTC	CASSLGGTSGGRNEQFF
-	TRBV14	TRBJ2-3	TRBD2	TGTGCCAGCAGCCTCCTTAGACTAGCCGGTACGCAGTATTTT	CASSLLRLAGTQYF
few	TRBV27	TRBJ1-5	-	TGTGCCAGCAGTTTTACAGGAAATCAGCCCCAGCATTTT	CASSFTGNQPQHF
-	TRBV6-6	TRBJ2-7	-	TGTGCCAGCAGTTACGGCGGGGCCCAGAGCTCCTACGAGCAGTACTTC	CASSYGGAQSSYEQYF
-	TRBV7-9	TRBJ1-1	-	TGTGCCAGCAGTTCTTGGGGGCACGACACTGAAGCTTTCTTT	CASSSWGHDTEAFF
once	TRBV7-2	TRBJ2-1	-	TGTGCCAGCAGCCAAAACAGGTACCATGAGCAGTTCTTC	CASSQNRYHEQFF
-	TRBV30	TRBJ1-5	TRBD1	TGTGCCTGGGGGGGACAGGGGCGTAGAAGTCAGCCCCAGCATTTT	CAWGGQGRRSQPQHF
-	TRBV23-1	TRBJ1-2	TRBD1	TGCGCCAGCAGTCTCTGGACAGGGTGCTATGGCTACACCTTC	CASSLWTGCYGYTF
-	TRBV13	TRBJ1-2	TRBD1	TGTGCCAGCAGCACAGGGGGGCAGGACTATGGCTACACCTTC	CASSTGGQDYGYTF
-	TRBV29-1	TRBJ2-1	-	TGCAGCGTTTATGGGGCGACAAGCTCCTACAATGAGCAGTTCTTC	CSVYGATSSYNEQFF
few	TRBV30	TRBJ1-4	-	TGTGCCTGGAGACGGGCAGGGTGGGCTGAAAAACTGTTTTTT	CAWRRAGWAEKLFF
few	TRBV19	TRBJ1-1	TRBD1	TGTGCCAGTAGTATAGCAGGGGGACAGCTGAACACTGAAGCTTTCTTT	CASSIAGGQLNTEAFF
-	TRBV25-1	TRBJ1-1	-	TGTGCCAGCAGTGATCCAGGGGTGAACACTGAAGCTTTCTTT	CASSDPGVNTEAFF
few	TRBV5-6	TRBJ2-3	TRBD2	TGTGCCAGCAGGCAAAAACCGGGACTAGCGGGGACAGATACGCAGTATTTT	CASRQKPGLAGTDTQYF
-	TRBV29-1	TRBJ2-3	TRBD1	TGCAGCGTTGAAACGGGACAGTTTAGGGATACGCAGTATTTT	CSVETGQFRDTQYF
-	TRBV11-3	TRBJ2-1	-	TGTGCCAGCAGCTTAGGGGGGGATGAGCAGTTCTTC	CASSLGGDEQFF
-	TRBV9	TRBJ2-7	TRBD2	TGTGCCAGCAGCGTAAGCGGACTAGCGGGATACGAGCAGTACTTC	CASSVSGLAGYEQYF
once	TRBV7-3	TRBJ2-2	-	TGTGCCAGCAGCGAGGGACTCTCATCCGGGGAGCTGTTTTTT	CASSEGLSSGELFF
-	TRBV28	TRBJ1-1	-	TGTGCCACTACGGGGGGGCTTGAAGCTTTCTTT	CATTGGLEAFF
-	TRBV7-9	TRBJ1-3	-	TGTGCCAGCAGCTTAGCTGGCGGAAACACCATATATTTT	CASSLAGGNTIYF
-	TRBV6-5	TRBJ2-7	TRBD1	TGTGCCAGCAGAGACTACAGGGGGGATCCCCACGAGCAGTACTTC	CASRDYRGDPHEQYF
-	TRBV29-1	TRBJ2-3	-	TGCAGCGCCGCCAGGTTTGGTGGCAGCACAGATACGCAGTATTTT	CSAARFGGSTDTQYF
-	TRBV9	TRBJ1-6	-	TGTGCCAGCAGCGAGGCAGAGGACTCCTATAATTCACCCCTCCACTTT	CASSEAEDSYNSPLHF
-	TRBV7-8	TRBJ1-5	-	TGTGCCAGCAGCTTAGTTCCTGGGCAGAACAATCAGCCCCAGCATTTT	CASSLVPGQNNQPQHF
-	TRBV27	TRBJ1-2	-	TGTGCCAGCAGTTTCAAGCCTAACTATGGCTACACCTTC	CASSFKPNYGYTF
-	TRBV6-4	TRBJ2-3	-	TGTGCCAGCAGTCTCGACAGGTATTCGGATACGCAGTATTTT	CASSLDRYSDTQYF
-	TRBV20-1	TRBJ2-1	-	TGCAGTGCCCGAGCATTCGATGAGCAGTTCTTC	CSARAFDEQFF
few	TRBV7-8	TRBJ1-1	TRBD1	TGTGCCAGCAGCTTAACCGACTACAGGGGTGGGAACACTGAAGCTTTCTTT	CASSLTDYRGGNTEAFF
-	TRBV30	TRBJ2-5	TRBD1	TGTGCCTGGAGTGTAGGGACAGGGAGAGAGACCCAGTACTTC	CAWSVGTGRETQYF
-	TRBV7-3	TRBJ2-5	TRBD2	TGTGCCAGCAGCCTTCTTGCCCCTAGCGGGATGGGAAATGAAGAGACCCAGTACTTC	CASSLLAPSGMGNEETQYF
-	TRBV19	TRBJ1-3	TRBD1	TGTGCCAGTAGCCCGGGGACAGGGCGCGGAAACACCATATATTTT	CASSPGTGRGNTIYF
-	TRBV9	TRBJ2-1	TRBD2	TGTGCCAGCAGCGTAGTGGCGGGAGGGCCCAATGAGCAGTTCTTC	CASSVVAGGPNEQFF
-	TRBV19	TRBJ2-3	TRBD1	TGTGCCAGTAGTCTACACCGGGACAGCAGCACAGATACGCAGTATTTT	CASSLHRDSSTDTQYF
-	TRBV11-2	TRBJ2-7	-	TGTGCCAGCAGCGAGGGCAGCACGAACGAGCAGTACTTC	CASSEGSTNEQYF
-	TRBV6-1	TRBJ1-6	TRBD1	TGTGCCAGCACCAGACAGGGGGCCCGAGGATCACCCCTCCACTTT	CASTRQGARGSPLHF
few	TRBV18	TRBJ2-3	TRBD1	TGTGCCAGCTCACCAGAGACAGGGGTAAATACGCAGTATTTT	CASSPETGVNTQYF
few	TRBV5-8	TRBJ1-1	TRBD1	TGTGCCAGCAGCCCAGGGGGGATGAACACTGAAGCTTTCTTT	CASSPGGMNTEAFF
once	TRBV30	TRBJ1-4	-	TGTGCCTGGAGTGGGGGGGGGATTAATGAAAAACTGTTTTTT	CAWSGGGINEKLFF
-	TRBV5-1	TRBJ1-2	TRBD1	TGCGCCAGCAGCGAGTGGTCCGGGACAGCCATTTTCGCGAGGGGCTACACCTTC	CASSEWSGTAIFARGYTF
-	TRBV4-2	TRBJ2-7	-	TGTGCCAGCAGCCAAGATCCCAGCGGCGGTTACGAGCAGTACTTC	CASSQDPSGGYEQYF
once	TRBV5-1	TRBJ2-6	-	TGCGCCAGCAGCTTGCCCTCCCTCTCTGGGGCCAACGTCCTGACTTTC	CASSLPSLSGANVLTF
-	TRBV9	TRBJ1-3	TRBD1	TGTGCCAGCAGCTCCACCCGGGACAGACGCAACACCATATATTTT	CASSSTRDRRNTIYF
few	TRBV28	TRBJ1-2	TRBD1	TGTGCCAGCAGTTTTTCGGGGACAGGGGGCCCTGGCTACACCTTC	CASSFSGTGGPGYTF
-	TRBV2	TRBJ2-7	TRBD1	TGTGCCAGCAGTGAAGCGCTTCTCCGGACAGGGCGCTTC	CASSEALLRTGRF